This T cell receptor beta chain comes out of a study of T cells in Graves' hyperthyroidism and ophthalmopathy. Amplified TCR beta CDR3 regions came from RNA transcripts. A set of HTBI primers served as the primers for a first-round RT-PCR of the TCR CDR3. TCRdb fed the multiplex PCR reads into MiXCR, producing one record per CDR3 protein. The table has hundreds of thousands of distinct CDR3 sequences, roughly 15% seen once; the top ten hold approximately 13%. The CDR3 loop spans 15 amino acids. J was trimmed by 3 bases and V by 7 bases; bases with no gene match: 11. Germline V gene sequence: CDR1 SQVTM, CDR2 ANQGSEA.

This clonotype was obtained from a woman aged 40 to 49 with Graves' hyperthyroidism. This chain joins TRBV29-1 and TRBJ2-1; TRBD1 matches 8 bases. What was sequenced was blood. In nucleotides, the CDR3 is TGCAGCGGTTCAGGGGGCGCGACGGGCTACAATGAGCAGTTCTTC. Residues: CSGSGGATGYNEQFF.